This T cell receptor (beta chain) was documented in a study of T cell repertoires in cytomegalovirus infection. J lost 3 bases, V lost 0 bases, and 1 base had no gene match. Germline CDR1 is LGHNA and CDR2 is YSLEER. The CDR3 is 16 amino acids. In the case of this clonotype: The antigen is undetermined.

TCRdb processed the reads anew with MiXCR; each CDR3 protein has one entry. In the table there are about half a million distinct CDR3 sequences, around 30% of which are singletons. The sequenced sample was cultured PBMCs, obtained from culture after CMV antigen stimulation. This clonotype was sampled from a human donor in good health (CMV status not recorded). Some clones in this sample may be carry-over from other donors' samples. The J gene is TRBJ2-3, the V gene TRBV4-3; 12 nucleotides match TRBD2. CDR3 DNA sequence: TGCGCCAGCAGCCAAGATACTAGCGGGAGGACAGATACGCAGTATTTT. This translates into CASSQDTSGRTDTQYF.